These T cell receptor beta chains were read from a single sample in a study of CD8 T cells in ankylosing spondylitis. A single record per CDR3 protein comes from TCRdb applying MiXCR to the 5' RACE reads. The sample has under 850,000 distinct CDR3 sequences; around 19% are singletons. The sample comprised blood, either unsorted or a sorted T cell fraction (not recorded which). Receptors were obtained from a male donor with ankylosing spondylitis. Each CDR3 is given with its conserved first and last residue. A D gene is named only where the DNA matches it firmly. Not every row has a clone size; where given, it reads once, few, many or a size class.

clone_size,j_call,v_call,d_call,cdr3_aa,cdr3_nt
.,TRBJ2-1,TRBV20-1,TRBD2,CSAKTSGYNEQFF,TGCAGTGCAAAGACTAGCGGCTACAATGAGCAGTTCTTC
.,TRBJ1-4,TRBV12-3/TRBV12-4,TRBD1,CASRPQGINEKLFF,TGTGCCAGCAGGCCACAGGGGATTAATGAAAAACTGTTTTTT
.,TRBJ2-3,TRBV6-2/TRBV6-3,.,CASSYDGKSTDTQYF,TGTGCCAGCAGTTACGACGGGAAGAGCACAGATACGCAGTATTTT
.,TRBJ2-7,TRBV10-2,TRBD1,CASSETGGSSSYEQYF,TGCGCCAGCAGTGAGACAGGGGGCTCCAGTTCCTACGAGCAGTACTTC
.,TRBJ2-7,TRBV5-1,.,CASSLADHYEQYF,TGCGCCAGCAGCTTGGCAGACCACTACGAGCAGTACTTC
.,TRBJ2-2,TRBV6-1,.,CATGTLNTGELFF,TGTGCCACCGGGACTTTAAACACCGGGGAGCTGTTTTTT
.,TRBJ1-3,TRBV7-9,.,CVSTDLLSGNTIYF,TGTGTTTCGACCGACCTACTCTCTGGAAACACCATATATTTT
few,TRBJ1-2,TRBV6-5,.,CASSYSKAGPYYGYTF,TGTGCCAGCAGTTACTCGAAGGCAGGGCCCTACTATGGCTACACCTTC
.,TRBJ2-7,TRBV5-1,TRBD1,CASSGDRGRGGEQYF,TGCGCCAGCAGCGGGGACAGGGGCCGAGGGGGCGAGCAGTACTTC
few,TRBJ1-5,TRBV10-3,.,CAIARTDRSQPQHF,TGTGCCATCGCACGGACAGACCGAAGTCAGCCCCAGCATTTT
.,TRBJ1-3,TRBV4-1,.,CASSPGPLDRRSGNTIYF,TGCGCCAGCAGCCCCGGCCCCTTAGACCGGCGCTCTGGAAACACCATATATTTT
few,TRBJ2-1,TRBV3-1,.,CASSQSTLANEQFF,TGTGCCAGCAGCCAATCCACACTAGCAAATGAGCAGTTCTTC
.,TRBJ2-5,TRBV15,.,CATSNPTGLEETQYF,TGTGCCACCAGCAATCCCACGGGACTCGAAGAGACCCAGTACTTC
few,TRBJ1-2,TRBV20-1,.,CSASQSGGHGYTF,TGCAGTGCTAGTCAAAGTGGGGGGCATGGCTACACCTTC
.,TRBJ2-1,TRBV5-1,.,CASSLLEGGEQFF,TGCGCCAGCAGCTTGCTGGAGGGAGGTGAGCAGTTCTTC
.,TRBJ2-7,TRBV29-1,.,CSVGETTYEQYF,TGCAGCGTTGGAGAGACAACCTACGAGCAGTACTTC
few,TRBJ1-4,TRBV30,.,CAWSGHPLSEKLFF,TGTGCCTGGAGTGGACACCCGTTGAGTGAAAAACTGTTTTTT
.,TRBJ2-1,TRBV27,TRBD2,CASTPGTSGKNEQFF,TGTGCCAGCACCCCCGGGACTAGCGGGAAGAATGAGCAGTTCTTC
.,TRBJ2-2,TRBV24-1,.,CATSEGDYTGELFF,TGTGCCACCAGTGAGGGGGACTACACCGGGGAGCTGTTTTTT
.,TRBJ2-1,TRBV20-1,.,CSAPYFRVTYNEQFF,TGCAGTGCTCCTTATTTCAGGGTAACCTACAATGAGCAGTTCTTC
.,TRBJ2-1,TRBV7-2,.,CASSLAYNNEQFF,TGTGCCAGCAGCTTAGCCTACAACAATGAGCAGTTCTTC
few,TRBJ2-5,TRBV25-1,.,CASSEPLAWETQYF,TGTGCCAGCAGTGAACCCCTAGCGTGGGAGACCCAGTACTTC
few,TRBJ1-2,TRBV20-1,.,CSAPQIIYGYTF,TGCAGTGCCCCGCAGATAATCTATGGCTACACCTTC
.,TRBJ2-7,TRBV20-1,TRBD2,CSAKREGLAEQYF,TGCAGTGCTAAGCGGGAGGGCCTTGCCGAGCAGTACTTC
few,TRBJ2-1,TRBV6-2/TRBV6-3,.,CASSYSEPNEQFF,TGTGCCAGCAGTTACTCAGAACCAAATGAGCAGTTCTTC
few,TRBJ2-7,TRBV15,.,CATSRADYEQYF,TGTGCCACCAGCAGAGCAGATTACGAGCAGTACTTC
.,TRBJ2-5,TRBV28,.,CASSPLGAGETQYF,TGTGCCAGCAGTCCCCTCGGGGCCGGTGAGACCCAGTACTTC
.,TRBJ2-1,TRBV20-1,TRBD2,CSARDLASGGRNNEQFF,TGCAGTGCTAGAGATTTAGCTAGCGGGGGTAGGAACAATGAGCAGTTCTTC
.,TRBJ1-5,TRBV4-1,.,CASSQGQYGNQPQHF,TGCGCCAGCAGCCAAGGGCAGTATGGCAATCAGCCCCAGCATTTT
few,TRBJ2-7,TRBV20-1,.,CSASNPLVPLYEQYF,TGCAGTGCTAGTAATCCACTTGTACCCCTCTACGAGCAGTACTTC
few,TRBJ2-1,TRBV29-1,TRBD2,CSVENLAGMANEQFF,TGCAGCGTTGAAAACCTAGCGGGGATGGCCAATGAGCAGTTCTTC
.,TRBJ2-1,TRBV5-1,TRBD2,CASSTSGTSGSNEQFF,TGCGCCAGCAGCACCTCCGGGACTAGCGGATCCAATGAGCAGTTCTTC
.,TRBJ2-3,TRBV5-1,.,CASSLFDRDPDTQYF,TGCGCCAGCAGCCTTTTCGACAGAGATCCAGATACGCAGTATTTT
.,TRBJ2-1,TRBV10-3,.,CAISGKTEEQFF,TGTGCCATCAGCGGGAAGACTGAAGAGCAGTTCTTC
.,TRBJ2-7,TRBV5-1,TRBD2,CASSWTSGTSGEQYF,TGCGCCAGCAGCTGGACTAGCGGGACCTCTGGCGAGCAGTACTTC
many,TRBJ2-3,TRBV12-3/TRBV12-4,TRBD1,CASSLRGQHTDTQYF,TGTGCCAGCAGTTTACGGGGACAGCACACAGATACGCAGTATTTT
.,TRBJ2-5,TRBV7-2,.,CASSSTPGSWETQYF,TGTGCCAGCAGCTCGACACCAGGGTCGTGGGAGACCCAGTACTTC
few,TRBJ2-7,TRBV15,.,CATSRLSDEQYF,TGTGCCACCAGCAGACTTAGCGATGAGCAGTACTTC
.,TRBJ2-2,TRBV7-9,.,CASSPETGELFF,TGTGCCAGCAGCCCGGAAACCGGGGAGCTGTTTTTT
once,TRBJ1-2,TRBV6-2/TRBV6-3,TRBD1,CASTQFLDPGQALLRGYGYTF,TGTGCCAGCACCCAATTTTTGGACCCGGGACAGGCCCTCCTCAGGGGCTATGGCTACACCTTC
.,TRBJ1-2,TRBV12-3/TRBV12-4,TRBD1,CASSRRTGEYGYTF,TGTGCCAGCAGTCGCCGGACAGGGGAGTACGGCTACACCTTC
few,TRBJ1-4,TRBV6-1,.,CASSGTATNEKLFF,TGTGCCAGCAGTGGGACAGCAACTAATGAAAAACTGTTTTTT
.,TRBJ1-2,TRBV30,.,CAWQGYGYTF,TGTGCCTGGCAGGGATATGGCTACACCTTC
.,TRBJ1-1,TRBV5-1,TRBD1,CASSLYGGGPRGEAFF,TGCGCCAGCAGCTTGTATGGAGGGGGCCCGAGGGGTGAAGCTTTCTTT
few,TRBJ2-7,TRBV20-1,TRBD2,CSARGLAGAQLKTYEQYF,TGCAGTGCTAGAGGGCTAGCGGGAGCCCAGTTGAAGACCTACGAGCAGTACTTC
.,TRBJ1-2,TRBV7-2,.,CASSLGGQDYGYTF,TGTGCCAGCAGCTTGGGTGGGCAGGACTATGGCTACACCTTC
.,TRBJ2-7,TRBV11-1,.,CASSLRGVGPHEQYF,TGTGCCAGCAGCTTAAGGGGCGTAGGTCCCCACGAGCAGTACTTC
.,TRBJ2-1,TRBV5-6,TRBD2,CASSLRTRLYNEQFF,TGTGCCAGCAGCCTTCGGACTAGATTGTACAATGAGCAGTTCTTC
.,TRBJ2-7,TRBV6-1,TRBD2,CASSEETSGSPGQYF,TGTGCCAGCAGTGAAGAGACTAGCGGGAGCCCGGGGCAGTACTTC
.,TRBJ2-5,TRBV12-3/TRBV12-4,.,CASSTSRETQYF,TGTGCCAGCAGTACGAGTCGAGAGACCCAGTACTTC
.,TRBJ2-7,TRBV4-1,TRBD2,CASSQDGGLAGEDEQYF,TGCGCCAGCAGCCAAGATGGGGGGCTAGCGGGAGAGGATGAGCAGTACTTC